This entry is about one TCR beta chain. As yet, its antigen is unknown. This sample is drawn from a study of T cells after yellow fever vaccination. Findings and caveats of the study: Most primary-vaccination clones recurred post-booster (just under 98% CD4, roughly 90% CD8). Shared CD4/CD8 clonotypes were a small share, likely from convergent recombination. Peaking faster, on day 5 versus 15, the secondary response was nonetheless weaker.

This CDR3 is 16 amino acids long. With 0 bases clipped from V and 8 bases from J, the junction kept 6 bases outside the gene matches. CDR1 SGHRS and CDR2 YFSETQ come from the germline V gene. Conversion of TCR transcripts into cDNA relied on 5'RACE template switching, which added a universal primer site and UMIs. TCRdb reanalysed the 5' RACE reads using MiXCR and keeps one entry per CDR3 protein. There are nearly 550,000 distinct CDR3 sequences in the sample; under 25% occur only once, and 14% lies in the top ten. The sample consisted of PBMCs, taken 15 days after the yellow fever booster vaccination. The V call is TRBV5-1, the J call TRBJ2-1, with 12 bases matching TRBD2. This TCR derives from a man between 25 and 39 years old who received the YFV17D yellow fever vaccine. For the CDR3, the DNA is TGCGCCAGCAGCTTGGGTTCGCTAGCGGGAGGGGATGAGCAGTTCTTC. It translates to CASSLGSLAGGDEQFF. Complete variable domain (other parts from reference TRBV5-1 and TRBJ2-1): KAGVTQTPRYLIKTRGQQVTLSCSPISGHRSVSWYQQTPGQGLQFLFEYFSETQRNKGNFPGRFSGRQFSNSRSEMNVSTLELGDSALYLCASSLGSLAGGDEQFFGPGTRLTVL.